This TCR beta chain was profiled in a study of early T cells in non-severe SARS-CoV-2 infection. The protocol attached unique molecular identifiers to individual cDNA molecules. MiXCR, run by TCRdb on the 5' RACE reads, gives a single entry per CDR3 protein. The sample lists 65,000 to 95,000 distinct CDR3 sequences, roughly 12% occurring once. A single count supports this clonotype. This CDR3 region has 14 residues. V was pared by 4 bases and J by 3 bases, with 14 bases between. Germline V CDR1 and CDR2: SGHDT, YYEEEE. The V call is TRBV5-6, the J call TRBJ2-7; no clear D gene. Sequencing used whole blood, obtained at baseline. This sequence originates from an adult who was a healthcare worker with PCR-confirmed SARS-CoV-2 infection or an uninfected control (not recorded which). The donor label of this sample is uncertain. CDR3 bases: TGTGCCAGCAGCCGACCCGGGCGACGCTACGAGCAGTACTTC. Translation gives CASSRPGRRYEQYF. The variable domain in full, completed from reference TRBV5-6 and TRBJ2-7, reads DAGVTQSPTHLIKTRGQQVTLRCSPKSGHDTVSWYQQALGQGPQFIFQYYEEEERQRGNFPDRFSGHQFPNYSSELNVNALLLGDSALYLCASSRPGRRYEQYFGPGTRLTVT.